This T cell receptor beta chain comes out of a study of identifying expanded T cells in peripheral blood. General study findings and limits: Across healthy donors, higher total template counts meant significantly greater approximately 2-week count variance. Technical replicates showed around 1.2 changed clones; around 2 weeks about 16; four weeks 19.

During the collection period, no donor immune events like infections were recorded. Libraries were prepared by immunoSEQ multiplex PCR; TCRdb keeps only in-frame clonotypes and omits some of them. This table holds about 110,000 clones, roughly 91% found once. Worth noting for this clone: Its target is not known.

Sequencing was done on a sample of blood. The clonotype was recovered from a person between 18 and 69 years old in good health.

The chain's CDR3 is CSVEALRPPYEQYF. CDR3 sequence (DNA): TGCAGCGTTGAAGCCCTCCGGCCCCCCTACGAGCAGTACTTC. The chain is built from TRBV29-1 and TRBJ2-7; D unclear. The CDR3 runs to 14 residues. The V end was cut by 1 base, the J end by 2 bases, with 12 bases between. Germline V CDR1 and CDR2: SQVTM, ANQGSEA.